These 2 T cell receptor beta chains share one sample of origin, sequenced in a study of vaccination and CD4 T cells after COVID-19. These TCRs are of unknown antigen specificity. CD4+ T cells that had been cultured provided DNA sequenced with the Oncomine TCR Beta short-read assay. TCRdb reanalysed the PCR reads using MiXCR and keeps one entry per CDR3 protein. The sample gives fewer than 15,000 distinct CDR3 sequences, about 45% of which show up once; approximately 13% is in the top ten. Described treatment: approximately 11-day PBMC culture with coronavirus spike peptide pools or control peptides (ViraFEST assay). Sequenced material: CD4+ T cells from blood, cultured in vitro. The receptors come from a human donor who had recovered from COVID-19.

This clonotype was seen only a few times. The gene calls are TRBV11-2 and TRBJ2-2, with no clear D. The CDR3 has 13 residues. Germline CDR1 and CDR2: SGHAT and FQNNGV. Trimming cost V 2 bases and J 5 bases, with 6 bases left between them. CDR3 DNA sequence: TGTGCCAGCAGCTTAAGGCAAACCGGGGAGCTGTTTTTT. Its translation is CASSLRQTGELFF.

This clonotype was seen more than once but under ten times. This rearrangement joins TRBV6-5 to TRBJ2-7, with D maybe TRBD1 (5 bases). Germline CDR1 and CDR2: MNHEY and SVGAGI. The CDR3 covers 14 residues. V was shortened by 2 bases and J by 6 bases, with 14 bases between the two germline ends. CDR3 DNA: TGTGCCAGCAGTTACCCACATTGGGGCGGCGAGCAGTACTTC. This sequence encodes CASSYPHWGGEQYF.